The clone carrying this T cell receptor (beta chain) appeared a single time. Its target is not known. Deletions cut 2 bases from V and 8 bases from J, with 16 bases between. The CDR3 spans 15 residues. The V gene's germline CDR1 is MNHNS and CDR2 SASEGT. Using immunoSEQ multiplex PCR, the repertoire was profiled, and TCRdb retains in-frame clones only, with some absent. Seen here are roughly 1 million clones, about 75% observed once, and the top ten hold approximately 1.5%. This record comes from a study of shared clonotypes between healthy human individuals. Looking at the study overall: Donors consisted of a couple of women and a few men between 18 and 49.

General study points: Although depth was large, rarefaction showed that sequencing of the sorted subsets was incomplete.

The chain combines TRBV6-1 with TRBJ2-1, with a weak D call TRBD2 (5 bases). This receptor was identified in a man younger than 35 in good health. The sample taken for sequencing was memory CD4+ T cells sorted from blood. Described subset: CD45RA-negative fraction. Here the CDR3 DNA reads TGTGCCAGCAGTGAACGGGAATTGGGAATGGATGAGCAGTTCTTC. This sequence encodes CASSERELGMDEQFF.